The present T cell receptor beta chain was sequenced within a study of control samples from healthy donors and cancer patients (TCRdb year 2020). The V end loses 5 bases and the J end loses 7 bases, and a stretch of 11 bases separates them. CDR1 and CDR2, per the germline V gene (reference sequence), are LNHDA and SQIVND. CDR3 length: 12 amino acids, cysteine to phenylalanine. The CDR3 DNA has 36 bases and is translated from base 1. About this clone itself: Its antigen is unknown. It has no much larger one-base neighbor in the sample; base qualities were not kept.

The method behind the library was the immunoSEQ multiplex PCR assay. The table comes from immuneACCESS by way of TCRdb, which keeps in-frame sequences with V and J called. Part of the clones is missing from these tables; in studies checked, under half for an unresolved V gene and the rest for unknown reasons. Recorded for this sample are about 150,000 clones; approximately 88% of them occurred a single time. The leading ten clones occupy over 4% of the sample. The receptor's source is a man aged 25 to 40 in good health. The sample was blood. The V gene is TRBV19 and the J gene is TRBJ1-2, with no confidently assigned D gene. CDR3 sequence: CASSWSTSGYTF. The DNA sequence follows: TGTGCCAGTAGTTGGTCAACTAGTGGCTACACCTTC. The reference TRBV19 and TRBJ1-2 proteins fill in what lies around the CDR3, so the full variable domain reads DGGITQSPKYLFRKEGQNVTLSCEQNLNHDAMYWYRQDPGQGLRLIYYSQIVNDFQKGDIAEGYSVSREKKESFPLTVTSAQKNPTAFYLCASSWSTSGYTFGSGTRLTVV.